This record looks at one T cell receptor beta chain sequence and its context. Its antigen is currently unknown. The sample comes from a study of CD8+ T cells in alopecia areata. Study-wide findings and caveats: When scalp samples are sequenced, resident alphabeta T cells of normal skin are also captured.

Germline V CDR1 and CDR2: SEHNR, FQNEAQ (reference sequence). Between the trimmed V and J ends, which lost 4 bases and 3 bases, there was a span of 7 bases. The CDR3 runs to 12 residues. Reverse transcribed after extraction, RNA yielded cDNA as the sequencing template. Measured with immunoSEQ multiplex PCR; TCRdb has only the in-frame clones, and not every one. The table has some 160,000 clones, approximately 60% seen once; the top ten hold about 38%. The sequence was collected from a human donor in good health. This chain links TRBV7-9 with TRBJ2-7; D gene uncertain. Sample: CD8+ T cells sorted from blood. The DNA of the CDR3 is TGTGCCAGCAGCTCCCACGTCTACGAGCAGTACTTC. This encodes CASSSHVYEQYF.